The rows below give T cell receptor beta chains drawn from one sample of a study of cytomegalovirus exposure and HLA in healthy donors. Libraries were prepared by immunoSEQ multiplex PCR; TCRdb keeps only in-frame clonotypes and omits some of them. Across 85,000 to 110,000 clones, the top ten clones capture 3% to 3.5% of the sample. Sequencing was done on a sample of PBMCs. These receptors were collected from a man in his forties in good health and CMV-seronegative. CDR3s include the opening cysteine and the closing phenylalanine or tryptophan. D genes are given only for firm matches.

J: TRBJ1-1
D: TRBD1
V: TRBV6-6
DNA: TGTGCCAGCACTTGGACAGGGGGGACTGAAGCTTTCTTT
CDR3: CASTWTGGTEAFF

J: TRBJ2-5
D: NA
V: TRBV4-2
DNA: TGTGCCAGCAGCCAAGGCGGGCTGGAGACCCAGTACTTC
CDR3: CASSQGGLETQYF

J: TRBJ2-3
D: NA
V: TRBV2
DNA: TGTGCCAGCACCAAGGAGGCCGACACAGATACGCAGTATTTT
CDR3: CASTKEADTDTQYF

J: TRBJ1-1
D: TRBD1
V: TRBV11-2
DNA: TGTGCCAGCAGCTTAGATTGGCAGGGGGCTGAAGCTTTCTTT
CDR3: CASSLDWQGAEAFF

J: TRBJ2-7
D: NA
V: TRBV7-6
DNA: TGTGCCAGCAGCTTAGTTGGGGGCCACGAGCAGTACTTC
CDR3: CASSLVGGHEQYF

J: TRBJ2-1
D: NA
V: TRBV6-1
DNA: TGTGCCAGCAGACCCGGGACTTTTTTCCATGAGCAGTTCTTC
CDR3: CASRPGTFFHEQFF

J: TRBJ2-5
D: TRBD1
V: TRBV7-9
DNA: TGTGCCAGCAGCCTACAGGGGGAAGAGACCCAGTACTTC
CDR3: CASSLQGEETQYF

J: TRBJ1-2
D: NA
V: TRBV27
DNA: TGTGCCAGCAGACCTACCCCCTTGGGGGGAAGCTATGGCTACACCTTC
CDR3: CASRPTPLGGSYGYTF

J: TRBJ2-7
D: TRBD2
V: TRBV6-6
DNA: TGTGCCAGCACCAGTTCTAGCGGACCTTATCATGAGCAGTACTTC
CDR3: CASTSSSGPYHEQYF

J: TRBJ1-2
D: NA
V: TRBV5-1
DNA: TGCGCCAGCAGCTTGGGGACAGACCTTCGATTTGGCTACACCTTC
CDR3: CASSLGTDLRFGYTF

J: TRBJ2-7
D: NA
V: TRBV7-8
DNA: TGTGCCAGCAGCTTGGACTGGAAGGAGGGCGAGCAGTACTTC
CDR3: CASSLDWKEGEQYF

J: TRBJ2-2
D: NA
V: TRBV6-6
DNA: TGTGCCAGCAGTTACCTAGCGGAGGGGGCCGGGGAGCTGTTTTTT
CDR3: CASSYLAEGAGELFF

J: TRBJ1-2
D: NA
V: TRBV5-6
DNA: TGTGCCAGCAGCTTGGGGCAGGGCCGACAGGGCTACACCTTC
CDR3: CASSLGQGRQGYTF

J: TRBJ2-2
D: NA
V: TRBV15
DNA: TGTGCCACCAGTGCAGAGGCCGGGGAGCTGTTTTTT
CDR3: CATSAEAGELFF

J: TRBJ2-5
D: TRBD1
V: TRBV5-1
DNA: TGCGCCAGCAGCACTGGACAGGGTCCGCGTGAGACCCAGTACTTC
CDR3: CASSTGQGPRETQYF

J: TRBJ2-7
D: NA
V: TRBV29-1
DNA: TGCAGCGTTGAAATAGGAAGAGGATACGAGCAGTACTTC
CDR3: CSVEIGRGYEQYF

J: TRBJ2-2
D: NA
V: TRBV29-1
DNA: TGCAGCGTTGAAGTAGGGAGTGCGAACACCGGGGAGCTGTTTTTT
CDR3: CSVEVGSANTGELFF

J: TRBJ2-7
D: NA
V: TRBV7-9
DNA: TGTGCCAGCACCCCCTCTGGGGCTGGCTACGAGCAGTACTTC
CDR3: CASTPSGAGYEQYF

J: TRBJ1-2
D: NA
V: TRBV9
DNA: TGTGCCAGCAGCGTAGCACACAACGCTAACTATGGCTACACCTTC
CDR3: CASSVAHNANYGYTF

J: TRBJ2-2
D: NA
V: TRBV30
DNA: TGTGCCTTCTCGGACAGTAGGGAGCTGTTTTTT
CDR3: CAFSDSRELFF

J: TRBJ2-7
D: TRBD2
V: TRBV19
DNA: TGTGCCAGTAGTGGAGGGACTAGCGGGCCCCAATTGAAGCAGTACTTC
CDR3: CASSGGTSGPQLKQYF

J: TRBJ1-6
D: NA
V: TRBV19
DNA: TGTGCCAGTAGTTCCAAATCAGGGGCTTGGAAATCACCCCTCCACTTT
CDR3: CASSSKSGAWKSPLHF

J: TRBJ1-2
D: TRBD1
V: TRBV30
DNA: TGTGCCTGGAGTGTACTGGGCAGGGGGACCCATGGCTACACCTTC
CDR3: CAWSVLGRGTHGYTF

J: TRBJ2-1
D: TRBD1
V: TRBV5-1
DNA: TGCGCCAGCAGCTCGGGACAGACCTACAATGAGCAGTTCTTC
CDR3: CASSSGQTYNEQFF

J: TRBJ1-6
D: NA
V: TRBV9
DNA: TGTGCCAGCAGCGTAGGGGGCCCCAGCTCCTATAATTCACCCCTCCACTTT
CDR3: CASSVGGPSSYNSPLHF

J: TRBJ1-5
D: NA
V: TRBV6-5
DNA: TGTGCCAGCAGGTTAACAGGGCTTGGTCAGCCCCAGCATTTT
CDR3: CASRLTGLGQPQHF

J: TRBJ2-1
D: NA
V: TRBV5-1
DNA: TGCGCCACCAAGACAGGCATGAGCTCCTACAATGAGCAGTTCTTC
CDR3: CATKTGMSSYNEQFF

J: TRBJ2-3
D: TRBD2
V: TRBV30
DNA: TGTGCCTGGAGCCGGGTGTGGGCTAGCGGGGATCGTACGCAGTATTTT
CDR3: CAWSRVWASGDRTQYF

J: TRBJ1-1
D: TRBD1
V: TRBV10-1
DNA: TGCGCCAGCAGCCAGGGGGGCTGGACTGAAGCTTTCTTT
CDR3: CASSQGGWTEAFF

J: TRBJ2-1
D: TRBD2
V: TRBV2
DNA: TGTGCCAGCAGTCTAAGGACTAGCCGAGCATCCTACAATGAGCAGTTCTTC
CDR3: CASSLRTSRASYNEQFF

J: TRBJ1-6
D: NA
V: TRBV30
DNA: TGTGCCTGGGACGACGGGGGCCTCCACTTT
CDR3: CAWDDGGLHF

J: TRBJ1-5
D: NA
V: TRBV6-4
DNA: TGTGCCAGCAGTGACTCGACTTCGGGAAATCAGCCCCAGCATTTT
CDR3: CASSDSTSGNQPQHF

J: TRBJ2-5
D: NA
V: TRBV7-9
DNA: TGTGCCAGCAGCTTGGCGGTGCAGGGGGAGACCCAGTACTTC
CDR3: CASSLAVQGETQYF

J: TRBJ1-4
D: NA
V: TRBV19
DNA: TGTGCCAGTAGGCTAGCCACAACTAATGAAAAACTGTTTTTT
CDR3: CASRLATTNEKLFF

J: TRBJ2-1
D: NA
V: TRBV5-6
DNA: TGTGCCAGCAGCTTCCGGGGTCTGGTGGTAGAGTTCTTC
CDR3: CASSFRGLVVEFF

J: TRBJ2-5
D: TRBD2
V: TRBV30
DNA: TGTGCCTGGGGTGTGGGTAGCGGGAGCGAAGAGACCCAGTACTTC
CDR3: CAWGVGSGSEETQYF

J: TRBJ1-6
D: TRBD1
V: TRBV5-5
DNA: TGTGCCAGCAGCTCCGCCTCGACAGGGGGAATACTTAATTCACCCCTCCACTTT
CDR3: CASSSASTGGILNSPLHF

J: TRBJ2-3
D: TRBD1
V: TRBV27
DNA: TGTGCCAGCAGTTTATCCGGGACAGGGATAGATACGCAGTATTTT
CDR3: CASSLSGTGIDTQYF

J: TRBJ2-7
D: TRBD2
V: TRBV28
DNA: TGTGCCAGCAGTCCTCATATAGCGGGAGGAGTCGAGCAGTACTTC
CDR3: CASSPHIAGGVEQYF

J: TRBJ2-2
D: NA
V: TRBV4-3
DNA: TGCGCCAGCAGCCTTAGAGGGGGAGGGGCCTCGAACACCGGGGAGCTGTTTTTT
CDR3: CASSLRGGGASNTGELFF

J: TRBJ2-1
D: NA
V: TRBV1
DNA: TGCACCAGCAGCCCGGGACTAGCGGGGGACTCGGTATACAATGAGCAGTTCTTC
CDR3: CTSSPGLAGDSVYNEQFF

J: TRBJ1-2
D: NA
V: TRBV6-1
DNA: TGTGCCAGCAGTGAATGGGGGGGCGGGGGCTATGGCTACACCTTC
CDR3: CASSEWGGGGYGYTF

J: TRBJ2-7
D: TRBD1
V: TRBV4-3
DNA: TGCGCCAGCAGCCAAGGGTGGGGACAGGGGGAGGTCATCTACGAGCAGTACTTC
CDR3: CASSQGWGQGEVIYEQYF

J: TRBJ1-5
D: NA
V: TRBV6-1
DNA: TGTGCCAGCAGTGAAGGCGGTGTCAATCAGCCCCAGCATTTT
CDR3: CASSEGGVNQPQHF

J: TRBJ2-2
D: NA
V: TRBV10-1
DNA: TGCGCCAGCCGCGTCGGGTCGAACACCGGGGAGCTGTTTTTT
CDR3: CASRVGSNTGELFF

J: TRBJ1-5
D: NA
V: TRBV28
DNA: TGTGCCAGCAGATCACATGGTCAGCCCCAGCATTTT
CDR3: CASRSHGQPQHF